A selection of T cell receptor beta chains follows, all from one sample in a study of blood T cell repertoires in COVID-19. Measured with immunoSEQ multiplex PCR; TCRdb has only the in-frame clones, and not every one. The sample carries 100,000 to 150,000 clones, roughly 89% recorded once. Sequencing was performed on peripheral blood. The receptors shown here come from a man in his fifties with active or convalescent COVID-19. CDR3s include the opening cysteine and the closing phenylalanine or tryptophan. Each record gives: D gene, clone size, V gene, J gene, CDR3 DNA, CDR3 protein. D genes are given only for firm matches. Clone size appears in some rows only: once, few, many, or a class for an expanded clone.

d_gene: -; abundance: -; v_gene: TRBV27; j_gene: TRBJ1-5; CDR3nt: TGTGCCAGCGGGGCAGGGGTACATCAGCCCCAGCATTTT; CDR3aa: CASGAGVHQPQHF
d_gene: -; abundance: -; v_gene: TRBV19; j_gene: TRBJ1-5; CDR3nt: TGTGCCAGTAGTATTCAACGGGAGGCGCCCCAGCATTTT; CDR3aa: CASSIQREAPQHF
d_gene: TRBD1; abundance: -; v_gene: TRBV2; j_gene: TRBJ1-4; CDR3nt: TGTGCCAGCAGTGAGTGGACAGGGGATGAAAAACTGTTTTTT; CDR3aa: CASSEWTGDEKLFF
d_gene: TRBD1; abundance: -; v_gene: TRBV5-1; j_gene: TRBJ1-2; CDR3nt: TGCGCCAGCAGCTTGGGCCCCGGGACAGGGTTAAACTATGGCTACACCTTC; CDR3aa: CASSLGPGTGLNYGYTF
d_gene: -; abundance: once; v_gene: TRBV2; j_gene: TRBJ2-4; CDR3nt: TGTGCCAGCACTGAGGGGACAAACAAAAACATTCAGTACTTC; CDR3aa: CASTEGTNKNIQYF
d_gene: -; abundance: once; v_gene: TRBV7-2; j_gene: TRBJ1-4; CDR3nt: TGTGCCAGCAGCCTCTCGGGGTATGAAAAACTGTTTTTT; CDR3aa: CASSLSGYEKLFF
d_gene: TRBD1; abundance: few; v_gene: TRBV5-1; j_gene: TRBJ2-7; CDR3nt: TGCGCCAGCAGCGCACAGGGGTCCTACGAGCAGTACTTC; CDR3aa: CASSAQGSYEQYF
d_gene: TRBD2; abundance: -; v_gene: TRBV11-2; j_gene: TRBJ2-1; CDR3nt: TGTGCCAGCAGCATTAGCGGGAGGCGTTCAAACAATGAGCAGTTCTTC; CDR3aa: CASSISGRRSNNEQFF
d_gene: TRBD1; abundance: -; v_gene: TRBV27; j_gene: TRBJ1-4; CDR3nt: TGTGCCAGCAGTCAGACCGGGACAGGGGGGTTAGTTAATGAAAAACTGTTTTTT; CDR3aa: CASSQTGTGGLVNEKLFF
d_gene: -; abundance: -; v_gene: TRBV19; j_gene: TRBJ1-5; CDR3nt: TGTGCCAGTAGTATAACAGGGTACAATCAGCCCCAGCATTTT; CDR3aa: CASSITGYNQPQHF
d_gene: TRBD1; abundance: -; v_gene: TRBV19; j_gene: TRBJ2-5; CDR3nt: TGTGCCAGTAGTATAGAGACAGGGAGACAGACCCAGTACTTC; CDR3aa: CASSIETGRQTQYF
d_gene: TRBD2; abundance: once; v_gene: TRBV7-9; j_gene: TRBJ2-3; CDR3nt: TGTGCCAGCAGCGCCCGACTAGCGGGAGATTCAGATACGCAGTATTTT; CDR3aa: CASSARLAGDSDTQYF
d_gene: -; abundance: -; v_gene: TRBV5-1; j_gene: TRBJ1-2; CDR3nt: TGCGCCAGCAGCTTGGACGGCAGGCATGGCTACACCTTC; CDR3aa: CASSLDGRHGYTF
d_gene: TRBD2; abundance: -; v_gene: TRBV6-5; j_gene: TRBJ2-7; CDR3nt: TGTGCCAGCATTCCCCCAGGACTAGCGGGAAATGAGCAGTACTTC; CDR3aa: CASIPPGLAGNEQYF
d_gene: TRBD1; abundance: -; v_gene: TRBV18; j_gene: TRBJ1-1; CDR3nt: TGTGCCAGCTCACCCCTGAGGACAGGGGACACTGAAGCTTTCTTT; CDR3aa: CASSPLRTGDTEAFF
d_gene: TRBD1; abundance: -; v_gene: TRBV18; j_gene: TRBJ1-1; CDR3nt: TGTGCCAGCTCCAAGGACAGGGGGGTCACTGAAGCTTTCTTT; CDR3aa: CASSKDRGVTEAFF
d_gene: TRBD2; abundance: -; v_gene: TRBV5-1; j_gene: TRBJ2-7; CDR3nt: TGCGCCAGCAGCCGCAGGACCGGGGGGACGTCCTACGAGCAGTACTTC; CDR3aa: CASSRRTGGTSYEQYF
d_gene: TRBD1; abundance: few; v_gene: TRBV6-1; j_gene: TRBJ1-5; CDR3nt: TGTGCCAGCAGTGAAGTAACGGGACAGAGAAATCAGCCCCAGCATTTT; CDR3aa: CASSEVTGQRNQPQHF
d_gene: -; abundance: few; v_gene: TRBV6-2/TRBV6-3; j_gene: TRBJ1-5; CDR3nt: TGTGCCAGCAGCTCCCAGGGCAATCAGCCCCAGCATTTT; CDR3aa: CASSSQGNQPQHF
d_gene: -; abundance: -; v_gene: TRBV5-1; j_gene: TRBJ2-2; CDR3nt: TGCGCCAGCAGCCCCAGGGCTGGGGACACCGGGGAGCTGTTTTTT; CDR3aa: CASSPRAGDTGELFF
d_gene: TRBD1; abundance: -; v_gene: TRBV10-3; j_gene: TRBJ2-5; CDR3nt: TGTGCCATCAGTGAGTCGCCGGGGACAGGGACACAGGGGACCCAGTACTTC; CDR3aa: CAISESPGTGTQGTQYF
d_gene: TRBD2; abundance: -; v_gene: TRBV5-1; j_gene: TRBJ2-1; CDR3nt: TGCGCCAGCAGCTTGCTTTGGCGGACTAGCGGGAACAATGAGCAGTTCTTC; CDR3aa: CASSLLWRTSGNNEQFF
d_gene: TRBD1; abundance: -; v_gene: TRBV19; j_gene: TRBJ1-5; CDR3nt: TGTGCCAGTAGTATTAATTGGGACAGGGCCCTTAACAATCAGCCCCAGCATTTT; CDR3aa: CASSINWDRALNNQPQHF
d_gene: -; abundance: -; v_gene: TRBV14; j_gene: TRBJ1-4; CDR3nt: TGTGCCAGCAGCCAATCGGCGACAGCGATCGAAAAACTGTTTTTT; CDR3aa: CASSQSATAIEKLFF
d_gene: TRBD1; abundance: -; v_gene: TRBV9; j_gene: TRBJ2-5; CDR3nt: TGTGCCAGCAGCGCGACAGGGGGTCGGGAGACCCAGTACTTC; CDR3aa: CASSATGGRETQYF
d_gene: TRBD2; abundance: -; v_gene: TRBV7-9; j_gene: TRBJ2-1; CDR3nt: TGTGCCAGCAGCTTAGATACTAGCGAAGACAATGAGCAGTTCTTC; CDR3aa: CASSLDTSEDNEQFF
d_gene: -; abundance: -; v_gene: TRBV13; j_gene: TRBJ2-5; CDR3nt: TGTGCCAGCAGAGGGGACCAAGAGACCCAGTACTTC; CDR3aa: CASRGDQETQYF
d_gene: -; abundance: -; v_gene: TRBV5-1; j_gene: TRBJ2-1; CDR3nt: TGCGCCAGCAGCTTGGATACAGGGTCCTACAATGAGCAGTTCTTC; CDR3aa: CASSLDTGSYNEQFF